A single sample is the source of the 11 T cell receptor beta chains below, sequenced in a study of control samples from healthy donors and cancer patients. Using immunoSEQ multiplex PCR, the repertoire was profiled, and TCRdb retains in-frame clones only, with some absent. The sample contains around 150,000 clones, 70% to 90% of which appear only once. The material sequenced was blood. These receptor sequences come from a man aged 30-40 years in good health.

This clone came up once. CDR3 loop: CASCPDPAVFGYTF. The CDR3 coding sequence is TGTGCCAGTTGCCCCGATCCGGCGGTCTTTGGCTACACCTTC. The chain links TRBV19 to TRBJ1-2; no definite D call. Germline-derived CDR1 and CDR2 are LNHDA and SQIVND (reference sequence). The CDR3 has 14 residues. The ends were cut back, 8 bases at V and 7 bases at J, with 20 bases in the middle.

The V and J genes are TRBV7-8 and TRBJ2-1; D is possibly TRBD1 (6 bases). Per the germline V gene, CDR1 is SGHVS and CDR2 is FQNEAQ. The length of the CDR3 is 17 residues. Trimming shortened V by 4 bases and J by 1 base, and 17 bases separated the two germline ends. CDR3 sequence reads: CASSYTGSRGSYNEQFF. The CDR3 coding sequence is TGTGCCAGCAGCTACACAGGGAGTAGAGGTTCCTACAATGAGCAGTTCTTC.

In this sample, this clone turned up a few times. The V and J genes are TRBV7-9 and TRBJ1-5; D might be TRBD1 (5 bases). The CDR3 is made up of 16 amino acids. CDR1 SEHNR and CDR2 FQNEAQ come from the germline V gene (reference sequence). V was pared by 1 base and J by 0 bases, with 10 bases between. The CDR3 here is CASSLGDWYSNQPQHF. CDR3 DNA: TGTGCCAGCAGCTTAGGGGACTGGTATAGCAATCAGCCCCAGCATTTT.

DNA for the CDR3: TGTGCCAGCACTCAGGGGGTCCGCAATGAGCAGTTCTTC. It is translated as CASTQGVRNEQFF. The rearrangement links TRBV6-5 to TRBJ2-1; TRBD1 aligns across 7 bases. This CDR3 region has 13 residues. The germline CDR1 and CDR2 sequences are MNHEY and SVGAGI. The J segment lost 6 bases and the V segment lost 7 bases, leaving 6 bases of the junction unmatched.

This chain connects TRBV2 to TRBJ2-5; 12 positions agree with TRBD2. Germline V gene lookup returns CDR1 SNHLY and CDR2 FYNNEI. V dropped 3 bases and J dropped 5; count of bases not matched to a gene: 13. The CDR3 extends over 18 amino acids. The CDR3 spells CASSDLRGLAGGKETQYF. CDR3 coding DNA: TGTGCCAGCAGTGATTTAAGAGGCCTAGCGGGAGGGAAGGAGACCCAGTACTTC.

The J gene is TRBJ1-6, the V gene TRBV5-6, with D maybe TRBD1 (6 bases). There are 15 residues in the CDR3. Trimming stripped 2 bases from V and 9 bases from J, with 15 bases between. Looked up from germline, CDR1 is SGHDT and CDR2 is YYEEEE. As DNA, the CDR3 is TGTGCCAGCAGCTTACAGGGCGTGGTGGGTTCACCCCTCCACTTT. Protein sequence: CASSLQGVVGSPLHF.

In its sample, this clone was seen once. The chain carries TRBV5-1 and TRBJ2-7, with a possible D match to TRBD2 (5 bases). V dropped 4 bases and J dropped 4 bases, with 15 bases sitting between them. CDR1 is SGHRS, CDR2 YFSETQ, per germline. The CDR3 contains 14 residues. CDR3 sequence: CASSPSGKYYEQYF. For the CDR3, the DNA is TGCGCCAGCAGCCCCTCCGGGAAATATTACGAGCAGTACTTC.

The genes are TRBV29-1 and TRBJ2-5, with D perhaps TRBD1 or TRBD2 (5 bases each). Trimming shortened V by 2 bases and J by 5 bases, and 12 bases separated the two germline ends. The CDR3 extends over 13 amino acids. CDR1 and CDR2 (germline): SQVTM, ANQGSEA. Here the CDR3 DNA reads TGCAGCGTTGAAAGAGGGGCTTCGGAGACCCAGTACTTC. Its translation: CSVERGASETQYF. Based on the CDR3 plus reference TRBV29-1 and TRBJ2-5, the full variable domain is SAVISQKPSRDICQRGTSLTIQCQVDSQVTMMFWYRQQPGQSLTLIATANQGSEATYESGFVIDKFPISRPNLTFSTLTVSNMSPEDSSIYLCSVERGASETQYFGPGTRLLVL.

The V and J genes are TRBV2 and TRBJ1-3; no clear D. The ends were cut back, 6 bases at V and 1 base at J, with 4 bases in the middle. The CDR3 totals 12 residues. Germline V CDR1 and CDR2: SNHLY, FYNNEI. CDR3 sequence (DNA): TGTGCCAGCAGGGGGTCTGGAAACACCATATATTTT. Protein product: CASRGSGNTIYF.

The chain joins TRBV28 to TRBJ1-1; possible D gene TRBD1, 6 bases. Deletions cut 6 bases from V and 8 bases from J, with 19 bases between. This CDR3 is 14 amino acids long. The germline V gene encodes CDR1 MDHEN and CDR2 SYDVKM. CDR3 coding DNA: TGTGCCAGCAGCCCTCCGGCGGGGGGCGTAGAAGCTTTCTTT. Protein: CASSPPAGGVEAFF.

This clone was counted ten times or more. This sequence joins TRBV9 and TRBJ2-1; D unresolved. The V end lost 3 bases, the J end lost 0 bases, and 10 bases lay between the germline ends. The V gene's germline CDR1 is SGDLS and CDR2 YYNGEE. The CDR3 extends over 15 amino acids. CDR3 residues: CASSDDASSYNEQFF. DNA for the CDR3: TGTGCCAGCAGCGACGACGCGAGCTCCTACAATGAGCAGTTCTTC.